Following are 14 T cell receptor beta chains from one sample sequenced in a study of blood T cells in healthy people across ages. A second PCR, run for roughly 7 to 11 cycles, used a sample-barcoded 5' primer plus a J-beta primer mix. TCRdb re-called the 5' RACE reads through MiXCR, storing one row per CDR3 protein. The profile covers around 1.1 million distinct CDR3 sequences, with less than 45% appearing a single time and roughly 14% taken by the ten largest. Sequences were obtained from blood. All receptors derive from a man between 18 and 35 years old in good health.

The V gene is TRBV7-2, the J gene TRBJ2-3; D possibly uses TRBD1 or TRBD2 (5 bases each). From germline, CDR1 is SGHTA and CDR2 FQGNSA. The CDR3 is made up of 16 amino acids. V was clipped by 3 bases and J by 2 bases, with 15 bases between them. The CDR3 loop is CASSLEGAGNTDTQYF. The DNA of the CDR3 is TGTGCCAGCAGCTTGGAAGGGGCCGGGAACACAGATACGCAGTATTTT.

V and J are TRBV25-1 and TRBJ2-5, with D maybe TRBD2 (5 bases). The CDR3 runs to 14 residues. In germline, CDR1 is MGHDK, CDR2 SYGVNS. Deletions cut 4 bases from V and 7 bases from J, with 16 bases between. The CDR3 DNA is TGTGCCAGCAGTGTCGGAATCGCCGGAGGGACCCAGTACTTC. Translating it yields CASSVGIAGGTQYF. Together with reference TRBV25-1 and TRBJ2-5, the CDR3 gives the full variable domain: EADIYQTPRYLVIGTGKKITLECSQTMGHDKMYWYQQDPGMELHLIHYSYGVNSTEKGDLSSESTVSRIRTEHFPLTLESARPSHTSQYLCASSVGIAGGTQYFGPGTRLLVL.

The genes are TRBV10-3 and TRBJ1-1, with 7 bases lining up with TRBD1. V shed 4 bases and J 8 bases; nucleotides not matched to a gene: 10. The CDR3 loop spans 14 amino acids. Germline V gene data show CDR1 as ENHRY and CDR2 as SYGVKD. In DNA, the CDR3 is TGTGCCATCAGTGGGACAGGTGGTATGAGGGAAGCTTTCTTT. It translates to CAISGTGGMREAFF.

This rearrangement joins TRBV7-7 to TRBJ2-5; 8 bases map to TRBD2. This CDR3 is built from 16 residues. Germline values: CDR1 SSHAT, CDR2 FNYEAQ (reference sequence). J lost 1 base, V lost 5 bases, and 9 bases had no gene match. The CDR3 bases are TGTGCCAGCAGCCTCGGGGGGGCAGCTTTCCAAGAGACCCAGTACTTC. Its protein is CASSLGGAAFQETQYF.

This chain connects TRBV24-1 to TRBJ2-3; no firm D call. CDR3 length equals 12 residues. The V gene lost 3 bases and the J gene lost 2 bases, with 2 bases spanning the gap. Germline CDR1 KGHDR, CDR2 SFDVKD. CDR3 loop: CATSDHTDTQYF. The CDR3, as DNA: TGTGCCACCAGTGATCACACAGATACGCAGTATTTT.

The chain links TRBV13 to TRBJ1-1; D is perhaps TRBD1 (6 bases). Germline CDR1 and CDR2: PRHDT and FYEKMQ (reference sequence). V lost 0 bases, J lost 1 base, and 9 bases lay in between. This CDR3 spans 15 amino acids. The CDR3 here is CASSLGAGENTEAFF. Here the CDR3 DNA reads TGTGCCAGCAGCTTAGGGGCAGGGGAGAACACTGAAGCTTTCTTT.

The CDR3, as DNA: TGTGCCATCAGTGAGTCGCGACGATCCCCAGATACGCAGTATTTT. Amino acids: CAISESRRSPDTQYF. The gene calls are TRBV10-3 and TRBJ2-3; D ambiguous. CDR3 length: 15 residues. The germline V gene has CDR1 ENHRY and CDR2 SYGVKD. The ends were cut back, 0 bases at V and 4 bases at J, with 11 bases in the middle.

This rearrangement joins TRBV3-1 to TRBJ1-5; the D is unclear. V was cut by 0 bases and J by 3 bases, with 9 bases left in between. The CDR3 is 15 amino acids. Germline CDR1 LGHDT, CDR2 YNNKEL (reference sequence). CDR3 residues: CASSQDATDNQPQHF. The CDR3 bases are TGTGCCAGCAGCCAAGATGCAACCGACAATCAGCCCCAGCATTTT.

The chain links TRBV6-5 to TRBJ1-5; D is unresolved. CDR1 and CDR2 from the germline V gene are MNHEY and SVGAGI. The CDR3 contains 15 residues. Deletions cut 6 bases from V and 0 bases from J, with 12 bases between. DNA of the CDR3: TGTGCCAGCAGACCCGGAACCATTAGCAATCAGCCCCAGCATTTT. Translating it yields CASRPGTISNQPQHF.

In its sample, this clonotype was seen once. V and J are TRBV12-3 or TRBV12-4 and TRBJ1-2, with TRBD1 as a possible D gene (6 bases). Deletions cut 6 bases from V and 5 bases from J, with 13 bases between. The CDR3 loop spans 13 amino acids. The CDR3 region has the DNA TGTGCCAGCAGCCGACAGGATCGGTATGGCTACACCTTC. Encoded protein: CASSRQDRYGYTF.

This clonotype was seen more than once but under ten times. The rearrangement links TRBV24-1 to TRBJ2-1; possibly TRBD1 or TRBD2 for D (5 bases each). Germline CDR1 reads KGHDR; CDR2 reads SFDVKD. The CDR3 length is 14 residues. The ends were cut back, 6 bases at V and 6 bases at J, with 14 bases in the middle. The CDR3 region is CATSSEKRGNEQFF. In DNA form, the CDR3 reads TGTGCCACCAGTTCGGAGAAGAGGGGCAATGAGCAGTTCTTC.

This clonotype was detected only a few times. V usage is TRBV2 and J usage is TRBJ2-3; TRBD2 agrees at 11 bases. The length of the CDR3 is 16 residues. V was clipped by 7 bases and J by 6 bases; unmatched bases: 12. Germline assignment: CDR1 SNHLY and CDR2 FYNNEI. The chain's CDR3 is CASNNVPSGGKDTQYF. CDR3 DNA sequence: TGTGCCAGCAACAACGTACCTAGCGGGGGGAAGGATACGCAGTATTTT.

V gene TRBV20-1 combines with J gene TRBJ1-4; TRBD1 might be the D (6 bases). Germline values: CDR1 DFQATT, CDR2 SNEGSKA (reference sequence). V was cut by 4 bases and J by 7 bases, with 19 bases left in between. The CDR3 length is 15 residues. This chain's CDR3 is CSAKEQGSNGEKLFF. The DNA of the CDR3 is TGCAGTGCTAAAGAACAGGGCTCGAATGGTGAAAAACTGTTTTTT.

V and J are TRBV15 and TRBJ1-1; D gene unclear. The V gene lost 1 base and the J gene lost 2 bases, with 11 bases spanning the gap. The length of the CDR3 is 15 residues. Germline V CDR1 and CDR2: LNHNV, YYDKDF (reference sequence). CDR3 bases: TGTGCCACCAGCAGAGCTCATAGTCTTAACACTGAAGCTTTCTTT. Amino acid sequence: CATSRAHSLNTEAFF.